Each of the 2 T cell receptor beta chains below was sequenced from the same sample in a study of blood T cell repertoires in COVID-19. Some clones are missing from TCRdb's copy, which holds only in-frame ones; the method was immunoSEQ multiplex PCR. This sample has some 350,000 clones, with about 90% found just once. The sequenced material came from PBMCs or T cells enriched from blood (not recorded which). These receptors originate from a woman aged 25 to 39 who had recovered from COVID-19.

V is TRBV5-1 and J is TRBJ1-1; D uncertain. Trimming left V 5 bases short and J 1 base short, with 12 bases between. Germline CDR1 is SGHRS and CDR2 is YFSETQ. The CDR3 consists of 14 residues. CDR3 region: CASSGGGPNTEAFF. CDR3 DNA sequence: TGCGCCAGCAGTGGTGGAGGGCCGAACACTGAAGCTTTCTTT.

J is TRBJ2-6 and V is TRBV29-1; a weak D match, TRBD2 (5 bases). Germline V gene lookup returns CDR1 SQVTM and CDR2 ANQGSEA. V lost 6 bases, J lost 3 bases, and 15 bases lay in between. The CDR3 runs 15 residues. For the CDR3, the DNA is TGCAGCGTACGGGATCCTAACAGTGGGGCCAACGTCCTGACTTTC. This sequence encodes CSVRDPNSGANVLTF.